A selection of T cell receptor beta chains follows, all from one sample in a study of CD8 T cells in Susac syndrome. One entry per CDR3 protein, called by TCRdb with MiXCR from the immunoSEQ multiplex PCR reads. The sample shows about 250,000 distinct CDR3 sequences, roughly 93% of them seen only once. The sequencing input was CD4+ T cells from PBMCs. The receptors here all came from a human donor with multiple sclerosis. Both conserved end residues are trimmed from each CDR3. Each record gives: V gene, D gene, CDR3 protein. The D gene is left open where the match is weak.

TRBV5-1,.,ASRLTANTEAF
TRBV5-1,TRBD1,ASTGQGHQPQH
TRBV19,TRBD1,ASSTHMGTGGDQPQH
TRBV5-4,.,ASSLVQRANYGYT
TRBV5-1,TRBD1,ASSLTGAHRWGSPLH
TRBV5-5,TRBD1,ASSPGQGTETQY
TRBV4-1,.,ASSQDRTGRQF
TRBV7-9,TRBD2,ASSLGTSGGPRDTQY
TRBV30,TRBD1,AWSWDPGQGKEAF
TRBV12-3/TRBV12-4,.,ASIPGTLSGELF
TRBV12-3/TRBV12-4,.,ASSLGGSPNSPLH
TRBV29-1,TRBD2,SVGAGGHNEQF
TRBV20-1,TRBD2,SASQLAGGPGETQY
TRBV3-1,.,ASSPTPHEQF
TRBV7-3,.,ASSLKGGLQETQY
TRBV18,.,ASSPGDSGQH
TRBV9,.,ASSARWGGAPQETQY